The rows below give T cell receptor beta chains drawn from one sample of a study of response to subunit inactivated influenza vaccine. TCRdb re-called the RT-PCR reads through MiXCR, storing one row per CDR3 protein. There are 590,000 or so distinct CDR3 sequences in the sample; about 14% occur only once, and less than 8.5% lies in the top ten. The material sequenced was PBMCs from blood, taken around 15 days before vaccination. Receptors were obtained from a man in his fifties or sixties who received an inactivated influenza vaccine. CDR3s include the opening cysteine and the closing phenylalanine or tryptophan. A D gene is named only where the DNA matches it firmly. Where a row states a size, it is once, few, many or the class of an expanded clone; other rows omit it.

clone_size,v_call,d_call,j_call,cdr3_aa,cdr3_nt
-,TRBV29-1,-,TRBJ2-7,CSVVFEGQAGPYEQYF,TGCAGCGTTGTGTTCGAGGGTCAGGCAGGGCCCTACGAGCAGTACTTC
many,TRBV7-9,-,TRBJ2-5,CASSLSRGQKETQYF,TGTGCCAGCAGCCTCTCACGGGGTCAGAAAGAGACCCAGTACTTC
-,TRBV7-6,-,TRBJ2-5,CASSLAMHLKEETQYF,TGTGCCAGCAGCTTAGCGATGCACCTCAAAGAAGAGACCCAGTACTTC
few,TRBV4-3,-,TRBJ2-3,CASSQNPGSTDTQYF,TGCGCCAGCAGCCAAAACCCAGGGTCCACAGATACGCAGTATTTT
-,TRBV7-2,-,TRBJ2-7,CASSLARGSAYEQYF,TGTGCCAGCAGCTTAGCACGCGGGTCAGCCTACGAGCAGTACTTC
-,TRBV12-3/TRBV12-4,TRBD1,TRBJ2-1,CASSLAGGGQGNEQFF,TGTGCCAGCAGTTTGGCAGGGGGCGGACAAGGGAATGAGCAGTTCTTC
-,TRBV3-1,-,TRBJ1-2,CASSQDDTRYGYTF,TGTGCCAGCAGCCAAGATGACACTCGGTATGGCTACACCTTC
few,TRBV21-1,-,TRBJ2-7,CASSPPGTGGSYEQYF,TGTGCCAGCAGCCCTCCCGGGACAGGGGGATCCTACGAGCAGTACTTC
few,TRBV6-5,-,TRBJ1-3,CASSKSNSGNTIYF,TGTGCCAGCAGTAAGTCGAACTCTGGAAACACCATATATTTT
many,TRBV5-1,TRBD2,TRBJ2-1,CASSHLAGAYNEQFF,TGCGCCAGCAGCCACCTAGCGGGGGCCTACAATGAGCAGTTCTTC
few,TRBV11-2,TRBD2,TRBJ2-1,CASSFRLAGAYNEQFF,TGTGCCAGCAGCTTCCGACTAGCGGGCGCCTACAATGAGCAGTTCTTC
-,TRBV29-1,TRBD1,TRBJ1-2,CSVSPGTEPNYGYTF,TGCAGCGTTAGTCCCGGGACAGAACCCAACTATGGCTACACCTTC
few,TRBV5-1,-,TRBJ2-3,CASSLVGQTATDTQYF,TGCGCCAGCAGCTTGGTAGGGCAGACGGCCACAGATACGCAGTATTTT
-,TRBV12-3/TRBV12-4,-,TRBJ2-5,CASSLSVGGKETQYF,TGTGCCAGCAGTTTATCGGTAGGAGGGAAAGAGACCCAGTACTTC
-,TRBV18,TRBD2,TRBJ2-7,CASSQGLAEGYEQYF,TGTGCCAGCTCACAAGGACTAGCGGAAGGCTACGAGCAGTACTTC
-,TRBV4-1,TRBD2,TRBJ2-2,CASSHAVSLASAGELFF,TGCGCCAGCAGCCATGCGGTTTCACTAGCGAGTGCCGGGGAGCTGTTTTTT
few,TRBV6-5,-,TRBJ1-2,CASSLDSTYGYTF,TGTGCCAGCAGTTTGGACAGCACCTATGGCTACACCTTC
-,TRBV27,-,TRBJ2-7,CASRTMGAYEQYF,TGTGCCAGCCGCACCATGGGGGCCTACGAGCAGTACTTC
-,TRBV3-1,TRBD2,TRBJ2-1,CASSPMGGREFF,TGTGCCAGCAGCCCTATGGGCGGGAGGGAGTTCTTC
-,TRBV6-1,-,TRBJ2-5,CASLSKGPAGETQYF,TGTGCCAGCTTGAGTAAGGGGCCCGCGGGAGAGACCCAGTACTTC
-,TRBV6-1,-,TRBJ2-2,CASSPRAQVGTGELFF,TGTGCCAGCAGTCCTCGGGCCCAGGTTGGCACCGGGGAGCTGTTTTTT
-,TRBV29-1,TRBD1,TRBJ2-1,CSVETGLGNEQFF,TGCAGCGTTGAGACAGGGTTGGGCAATGAGCAGTTCTTC
-,TRBV30,-,TRBJ1-1,CAWSVGTTEAFF,TGTGCCTGGAGTGTTGGGACAACTGAAGCTTTCTTT
-,TRBV18,TRBD1,TRBJ2-5,CASSPLGQGAAKTQYF,TGTGCCAGCTCACCACTGGGACAGGGGGCTGCAAAGACCCAGTACTTC
few,TRBV5-1,-,TRBJ2-7,CASSSDWRLGDSYEQYF,TGCGCCAGCAGCTCCGATTGGCGCTTGGGAGATTCCTACGAGCAGTACTTC
few,TRBV20-1,TRBD1,TRBJ1-1,CSAINYRGNTEAFF,TGCAGTGCAATTAACTACAGGGGGAACACTGAAGCTTTCTTT
-,TRBV20-1,-,TRBJ2-2,CSARDALTGELFF,TGCAGTGCTAGAGATGCCCTCACCGGGGAGCTGTTTTTT
many,TRBV6-2/TRBV6-3,-,TRBJ1-1,CASRKNTEAFF,TGTGCCAGCAGGAAGAACACTGAAGCTTTCTTT
few,TRBV6-1,TRBD1,TRBJ2-5,CASRTGMAQETQYF,TGTGCCAGCCGGACAGGGATGGCCCAAGAGACCCAGTACTTC
-,TRBV3-1,TRBD2,TRBJ2-1,CASSRGTDSGRGHEQFF,TGTGCCAGCAGCCGGGGGACGGATAGCGGGAGGGGGCATGAGCAGTTCTTC
few,TRBV4-3,-,TRBJ2-2,CASSQDRVYTGELFF,TGCGCCAGCAGCCAAGATCGGGTTTACACCGGGGAGCTGTTTTTT
few,TRBV27,-,TRBJ2-1,CASSPGYPRLNEQFF,TGTGCCAGCAGCCCTGGCTATCCTCGACTCAATGAGCAGTTCTTC
-,TRBV29-1,TRBD2,TRBJ2-1,CSVDHREREGPGGDEQFF,TGCAGCGTTGACCACAGGGAGCGGGAGGGCCCCGGGGGAGATGAGCAGTTCTTC
-,TRBV7-6,TRBD1,TRBJ2-1,CASSFSQGAYNEQFF,TGTGCCAGCAGCTTCTCACAGGGGGCCTACAATGAGCAGTTCTTC
-,TRBV18,-,TRBJ2-7,CASSPATKQGSEQYF,TGTGCCAGCTCACCTGCTACCAAACAGGGAAGCGAGCAGTACTTC
few,TRBV12-3/TRBV12-4,-,TRBJ2-7,CASSLARSGLSSYEQYF,TGTGCCAGCAGTTTAGCGAGGTCAGGCTTGAGCTCCTACGAGCAGTACTTC